What follows describes a single T cell receptor beta chain. The V gene end was trimmed by 1 base and the J gene end by 2 bases; junction bases not matched to a gene: 3. Germline CDR1 and CDR2: SGHVS and FNYEAQ. The CDR3 covers 15 residues. The data derive from a study of blood T cell repertoires in COVID-19. In the study overall: Sources were T cells, B-cell-depleted T cells, or PBMCs; the material itself was cDNA or gDNA.

Adults between about 18 and 89 years of age took part from 20 to 25 US areas. In assigning cohorts, the study relied on participant-reported clinical history. Original processing methods: Estimates of nucleated cell counts were drawn from the amplification of reference gene primers. Produced via immunoSEQ multiplex PCR; TCRdb's table is partial and in-frame only. Clone size and the V and J calls come from that table; the DNA yielded D and trimming. The profile shows about 200,000 clones, about 82% of them singletons. The genes are TRBV7-6 and TRBJ2-7; 9 bases fit TRBD1. This TCR was sampled from a man aged 40-49 years with acute COVID-19. Sample: PBMCs or T cells enriched from blood (not recorded which). CDR3 protein: CASSLGQGVAYEQYF. The DNA of the CDR3 is TGTGCCAGCAGCTTAGGACAGGGGGTCGCCTACGAGCAGTACTTC.